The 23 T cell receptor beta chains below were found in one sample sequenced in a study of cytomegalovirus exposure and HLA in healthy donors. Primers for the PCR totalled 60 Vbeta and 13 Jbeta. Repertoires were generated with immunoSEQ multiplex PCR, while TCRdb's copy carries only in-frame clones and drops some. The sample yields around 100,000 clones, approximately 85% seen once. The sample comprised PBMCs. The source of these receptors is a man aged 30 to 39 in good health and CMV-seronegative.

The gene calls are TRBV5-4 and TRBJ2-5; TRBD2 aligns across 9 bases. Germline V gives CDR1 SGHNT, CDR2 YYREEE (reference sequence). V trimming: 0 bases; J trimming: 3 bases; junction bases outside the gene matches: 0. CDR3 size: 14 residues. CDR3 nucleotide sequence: TGTGCCAGCAGCTTGGCTAGCGGGGAAGAGACCCAGTACTTC. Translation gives CASSLASGEETQYF. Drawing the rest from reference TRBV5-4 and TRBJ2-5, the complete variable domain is ETGVTQSPTHLIKTRGQQVTLRCSSQSGHNTVSWYQQALGQGPQFIFQYYREEENGRGNFPPRFSGLQFPNYSSELNVNALELDDSALYLCASSLASGEETQYFGPGTRLLVL.

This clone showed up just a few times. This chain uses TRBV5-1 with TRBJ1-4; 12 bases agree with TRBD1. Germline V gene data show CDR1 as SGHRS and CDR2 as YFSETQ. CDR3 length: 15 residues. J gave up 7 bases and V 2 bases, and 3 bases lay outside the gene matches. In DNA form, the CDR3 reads TGCGCCAGCAGCTTAGGGACAGGGGGCGGTGAAAAACTGTTTTTT. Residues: CASSLGTGGGEKLFF.

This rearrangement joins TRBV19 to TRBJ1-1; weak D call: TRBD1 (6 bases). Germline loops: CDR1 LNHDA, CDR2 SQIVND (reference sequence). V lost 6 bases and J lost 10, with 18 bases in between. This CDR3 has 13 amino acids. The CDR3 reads CASSKQGQTRAFF. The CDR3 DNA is TGTGCCAGTAGCAAACAGGGCCAAACGCGAGCTTTCTTT.

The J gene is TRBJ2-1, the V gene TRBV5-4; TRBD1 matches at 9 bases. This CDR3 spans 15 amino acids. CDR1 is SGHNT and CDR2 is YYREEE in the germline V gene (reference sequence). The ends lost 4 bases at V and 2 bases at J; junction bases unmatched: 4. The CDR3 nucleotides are TGTGCCAGCAGCGCCGGGACAGGGCCCTACAATGAGCAGTTCTTC. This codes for CASSAGTGPYNEQFF. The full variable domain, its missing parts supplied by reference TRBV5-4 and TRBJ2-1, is ETGVTQSPTHLIKTRGQQVTLRCSSQSGHNTVSWYQQALGQGPQFIFQYYREEENGRGNFPPRFSGLQFPNYSSELNVNALELDDSALYLCASSAGTGPYNEQFFGPGTRLTVL.

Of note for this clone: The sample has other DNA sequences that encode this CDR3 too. For the CDR3, the DNA is TGCGCCAGCAGCTCAGGGGTCAGCACAGATACGCAGTATTTT. This codes for CASSSGVSTDTQYF. This chain uses TRBV5-1 with TRBJ2-3; tentatively, D is TRBD1 (6 bases). This CDR3 has 14 amino acids. Germline-derived CDR1 and CDR2 are SGHRS and YFSETQ. V was clipped by 3 bases and J by 0 bases, with 8 bases between them.

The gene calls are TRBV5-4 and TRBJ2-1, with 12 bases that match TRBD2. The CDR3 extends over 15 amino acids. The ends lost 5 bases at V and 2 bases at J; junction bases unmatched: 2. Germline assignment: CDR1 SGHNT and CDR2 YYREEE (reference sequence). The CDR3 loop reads CASSTSGGTYNEQFF. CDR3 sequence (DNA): TGTGCCAGCAGTACTAGCGGGGGGACCTACAATGAGCAGTTCTTC. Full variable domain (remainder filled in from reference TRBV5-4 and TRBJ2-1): ETGVTQSPTHLIKTRGQQVTLRCSSQSGHNTVSWYQQALGQGPQFIFQYYREEENGRGNFPPRFSGLQFPNYSSELNVNALELDDSALYLCASSTSGGTYNEQFFGPGTRLTVL.

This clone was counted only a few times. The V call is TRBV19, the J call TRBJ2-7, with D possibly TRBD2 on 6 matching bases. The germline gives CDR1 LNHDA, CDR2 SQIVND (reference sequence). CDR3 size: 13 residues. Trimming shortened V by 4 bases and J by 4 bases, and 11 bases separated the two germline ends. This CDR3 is CASSSGITYEQYF. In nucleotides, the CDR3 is TGTGCCAGTAGTAGCGGGATTACATACGAGCAGTACTTC. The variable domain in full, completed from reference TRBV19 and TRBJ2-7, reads DGGITQSPKYLFRKEGQNVTLSCEQNLNHDAMYWYRQDPGQGLRLIYYSQIVNDFQKGDIAEGYSVSREKKESFPLTVTSAQKNPTAFYLCASSSGITYEQYFGPGTRLTVT.

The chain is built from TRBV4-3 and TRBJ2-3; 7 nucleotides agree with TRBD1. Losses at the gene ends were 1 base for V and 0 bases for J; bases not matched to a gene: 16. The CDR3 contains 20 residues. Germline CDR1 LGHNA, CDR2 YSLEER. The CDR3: CASSQVIGQANGPSTDTQYF. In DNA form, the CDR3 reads TGCGCCAGCAGCCAAGTTATTGGACAGGCCAACGGACCCAGCACAGATACGCAGTATTTT.

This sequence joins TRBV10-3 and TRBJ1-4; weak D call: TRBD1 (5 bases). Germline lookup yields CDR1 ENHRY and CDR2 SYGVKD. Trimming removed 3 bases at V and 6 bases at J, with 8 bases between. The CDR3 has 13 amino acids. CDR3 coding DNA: TGTGCCATCAGTGACGCGGGGGATGAAAAACTGTTTTTT. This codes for CAISDAGDEKLFF.

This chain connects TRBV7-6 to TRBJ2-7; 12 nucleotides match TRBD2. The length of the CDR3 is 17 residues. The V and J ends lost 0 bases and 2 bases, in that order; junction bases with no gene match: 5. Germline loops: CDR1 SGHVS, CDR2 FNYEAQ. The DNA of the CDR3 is TGTGCCAGCAGCTTAGCTCTAGCGGGAGGGCGTACCTACGAGCAGTACTTC. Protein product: CASSLALAGGRTYEQYF.

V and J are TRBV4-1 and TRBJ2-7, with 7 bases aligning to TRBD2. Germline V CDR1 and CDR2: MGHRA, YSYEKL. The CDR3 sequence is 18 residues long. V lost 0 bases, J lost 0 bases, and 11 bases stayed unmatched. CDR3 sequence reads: CASSQDLWGGSSSYEQYF. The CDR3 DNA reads TGCGCCAGCAGCCAAGATTTATGGGGGGGGTCCAGCTCCTACGAGCAGTACTTC.

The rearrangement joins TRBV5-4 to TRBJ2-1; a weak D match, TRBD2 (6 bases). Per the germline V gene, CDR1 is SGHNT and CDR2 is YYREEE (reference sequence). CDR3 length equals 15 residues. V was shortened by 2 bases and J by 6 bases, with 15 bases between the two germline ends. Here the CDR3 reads CASSFMGGRGNEQFF. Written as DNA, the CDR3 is TGTGCCAGCAGCTTTATGGGGGGTCGGGGCAATGAGCAGTTCTTC.

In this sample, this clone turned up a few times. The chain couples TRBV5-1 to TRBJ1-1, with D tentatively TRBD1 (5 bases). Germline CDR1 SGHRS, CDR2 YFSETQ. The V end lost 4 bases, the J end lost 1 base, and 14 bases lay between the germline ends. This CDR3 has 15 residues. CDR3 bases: TGCGCCAGCAGCCCGCTGGAGGGGAAGAACACTGAAGCTTTCTTT. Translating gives CASSPLEGKNTEAFF.

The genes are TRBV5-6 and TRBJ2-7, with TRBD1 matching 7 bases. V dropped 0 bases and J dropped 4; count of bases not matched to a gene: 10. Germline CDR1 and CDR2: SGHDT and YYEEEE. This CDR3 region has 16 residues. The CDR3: CASSLVSGTVVYEQYF. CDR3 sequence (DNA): TGTGCCAGCAGCTTGGTCTCTGGGACAGTGGTATACGAGCAGTACTTC.

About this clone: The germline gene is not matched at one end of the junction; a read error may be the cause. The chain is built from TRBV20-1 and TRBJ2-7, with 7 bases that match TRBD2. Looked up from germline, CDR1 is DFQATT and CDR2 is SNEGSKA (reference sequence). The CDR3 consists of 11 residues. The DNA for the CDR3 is TGCAGTGCTAGTGGGTTAGCGGGTCGTAGCTTC. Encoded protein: CSASGLAGRSF.

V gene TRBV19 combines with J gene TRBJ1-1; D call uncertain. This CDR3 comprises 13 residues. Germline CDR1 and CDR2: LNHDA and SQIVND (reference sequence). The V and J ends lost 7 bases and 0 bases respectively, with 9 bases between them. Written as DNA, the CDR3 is TGTGCCAGTAAGAGTCCCATGAACACTGAAGCTTTCTTT. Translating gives CASKSPMNTEAFF.

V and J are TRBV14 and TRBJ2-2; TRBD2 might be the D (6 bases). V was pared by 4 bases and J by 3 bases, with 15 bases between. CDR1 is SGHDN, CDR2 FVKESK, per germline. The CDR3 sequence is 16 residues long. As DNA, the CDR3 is TGTGCCAGCAGCCTAGTGAGGAGGGCCGACACCGGGGAGCTGTTTTTT. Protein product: CASSLVRRADTGELFF.

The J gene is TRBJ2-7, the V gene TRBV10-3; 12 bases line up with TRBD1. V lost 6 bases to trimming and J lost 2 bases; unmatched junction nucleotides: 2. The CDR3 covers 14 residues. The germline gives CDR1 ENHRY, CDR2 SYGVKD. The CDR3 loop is CAISGDRGPYEQYF. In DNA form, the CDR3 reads TGTGCCATCAGCGGGGACAGGGGGCCCTACGAGCAGTACTTC.

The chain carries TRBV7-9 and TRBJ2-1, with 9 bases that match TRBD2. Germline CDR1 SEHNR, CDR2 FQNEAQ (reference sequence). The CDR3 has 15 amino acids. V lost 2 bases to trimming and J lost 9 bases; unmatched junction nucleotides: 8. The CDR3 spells CASSLLAGEVIEQFF. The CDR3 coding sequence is TGTGCCAGCAGCTTATTAGCGGGAGAAGTTATTGAGCAGTTCTTC.

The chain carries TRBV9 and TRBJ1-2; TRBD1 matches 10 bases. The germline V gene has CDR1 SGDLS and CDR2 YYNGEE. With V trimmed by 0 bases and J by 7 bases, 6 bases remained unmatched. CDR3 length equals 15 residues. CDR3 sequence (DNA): TGTGCCAGCAGCGTAGGCCCTGGGACAGGGGTTGGCTACACCTTC. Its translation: CASSVGPGTGVGYTF.

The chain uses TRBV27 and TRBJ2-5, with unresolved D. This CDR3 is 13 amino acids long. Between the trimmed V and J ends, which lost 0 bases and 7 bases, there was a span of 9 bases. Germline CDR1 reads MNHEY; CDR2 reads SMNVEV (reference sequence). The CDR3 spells CASSLSSLGTQYF. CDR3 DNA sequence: TGTGCCAGCAGTTTATCTTCACTTGGGACCCAGTACTTC.

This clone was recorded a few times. CDR3 bases: TGTGCCAGCTCACCAGCGGGGGTAAGCAATGAGCAGTTCTTC. It specifies CASSPAGVSNEQFF. This chain joins TRBV18 and TRBJ2-1, with 7 bases that match TRBD2. CDR3 size: 14 residues. The trim removed 2 bases at V and 6 bases at J, leaving 4 bases unmatched. The germline V gene encodes CDR1 KGHSH and CDR2 LQKENI. Full variable domain (remainder filled in from reference TRBV18 and TRBJ2-1): NAGVMQNPRHLVRRRGQEARLRCSPMKGHSHVYWYRQLPEEGLKFMVYLQKENIIDESGMPKERFSAEFPKEGPSILRIQQVVRGDSAAYFCASSPAGVSNEQFFGPGTRLTVL.

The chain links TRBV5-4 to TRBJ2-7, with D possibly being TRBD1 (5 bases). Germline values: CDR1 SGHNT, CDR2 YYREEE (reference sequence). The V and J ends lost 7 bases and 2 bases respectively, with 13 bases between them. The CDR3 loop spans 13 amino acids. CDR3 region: CASRMDTTYEQYF. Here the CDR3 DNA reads TGTGCCAGCCGAATGGACACGACCTACGAGCAGTACTTC.